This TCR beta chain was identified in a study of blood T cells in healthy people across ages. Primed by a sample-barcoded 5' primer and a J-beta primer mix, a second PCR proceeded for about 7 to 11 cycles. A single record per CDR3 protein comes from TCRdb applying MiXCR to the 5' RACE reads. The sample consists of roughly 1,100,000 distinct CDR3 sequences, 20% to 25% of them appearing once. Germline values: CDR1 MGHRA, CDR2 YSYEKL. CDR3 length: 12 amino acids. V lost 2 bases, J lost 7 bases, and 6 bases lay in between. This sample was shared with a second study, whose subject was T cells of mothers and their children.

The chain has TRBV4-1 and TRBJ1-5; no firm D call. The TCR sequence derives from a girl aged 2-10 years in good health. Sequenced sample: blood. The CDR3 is CASSQPRQPQHF. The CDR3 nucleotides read TGCGCCAGCAGCCAACCGCGACAGCCCCAGCATTTT.